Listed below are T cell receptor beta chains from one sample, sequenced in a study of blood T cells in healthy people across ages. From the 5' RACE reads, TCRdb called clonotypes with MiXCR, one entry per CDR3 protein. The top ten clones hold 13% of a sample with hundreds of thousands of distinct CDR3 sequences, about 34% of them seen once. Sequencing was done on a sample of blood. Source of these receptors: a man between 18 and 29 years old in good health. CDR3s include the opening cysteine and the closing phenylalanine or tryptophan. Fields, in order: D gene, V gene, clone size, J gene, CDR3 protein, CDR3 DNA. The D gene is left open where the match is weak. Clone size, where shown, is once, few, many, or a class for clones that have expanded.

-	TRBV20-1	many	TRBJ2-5	CSARGQDTGEQYF	TGCAGTGCTAGAGGACAGGATACCGGTGAGCAGTACTTC
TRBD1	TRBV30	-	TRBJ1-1	CAWKGAGGLTEAFF	TGTGCCTGGAAAGGAGCAGGGGGCTTGACTGAAGCTTTCTTT
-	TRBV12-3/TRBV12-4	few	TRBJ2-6	CASSSHASGANVLTF	TGTGCCAGCAGTTCCCACGCCTCTGGGGCCAACGTCCTGACTTTC
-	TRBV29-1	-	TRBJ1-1	CSALTWEKGTEAFF	TGCAGCGCCCTGACGTGGGAGAAAGGCACTGAAGCTTTCTTT
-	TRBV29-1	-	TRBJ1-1	CSVELTDYTEAFF	TGCAGCGTTGAACTGACAGACTACACTGAAGCTTTCTTT
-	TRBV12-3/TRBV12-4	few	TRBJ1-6	CASSSGASGPLHF	TGTGCCAGCAGTTCCGGGGCTTCTGGACCCCTCCACTTT
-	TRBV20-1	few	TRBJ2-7	CSAGDGLEQYF	TGCAGTGCTGGGGACGGCCTCGAGCAGTACTTC
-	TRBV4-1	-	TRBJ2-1	CASSKGGEQFF	TGCGCCAGCAGCAAAGGAGGGGAGCAGTTCTTC
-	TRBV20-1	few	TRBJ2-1	CSAREASNEQFF	TGCAGTGCTAGAGAAGCCAGCAATGAGCAGTTCTTC
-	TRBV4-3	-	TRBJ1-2	CASSQDVPAYGYTF	TGCGCCAGCAGCCAAGACGTCCCTGCCTATGGCTACACCTTC
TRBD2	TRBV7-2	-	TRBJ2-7	CASSLIPYSGGPGEQYF	TGTGCCAGCAGCTTGATACCCTATAGCGGGGGCCCCGGCGAGCAGTACTTC
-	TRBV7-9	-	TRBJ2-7	CAGSPFWSGSYNEQYF	TGTGCCGGCAGCCCGTTTTGGTCGGGCTCCTACAATGAGCAGTACTTC
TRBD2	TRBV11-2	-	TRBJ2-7	CASSLDREVNEQYF	TGTGCCAGCAGCTTAGATCGGGAGGTCAATGAGCAGTACTTC
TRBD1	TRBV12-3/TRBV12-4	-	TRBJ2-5	CASSPGTVREQYF	TGTGCCAGCAGTCCGGGGACAGTCCGTGAGCAGTACTTC